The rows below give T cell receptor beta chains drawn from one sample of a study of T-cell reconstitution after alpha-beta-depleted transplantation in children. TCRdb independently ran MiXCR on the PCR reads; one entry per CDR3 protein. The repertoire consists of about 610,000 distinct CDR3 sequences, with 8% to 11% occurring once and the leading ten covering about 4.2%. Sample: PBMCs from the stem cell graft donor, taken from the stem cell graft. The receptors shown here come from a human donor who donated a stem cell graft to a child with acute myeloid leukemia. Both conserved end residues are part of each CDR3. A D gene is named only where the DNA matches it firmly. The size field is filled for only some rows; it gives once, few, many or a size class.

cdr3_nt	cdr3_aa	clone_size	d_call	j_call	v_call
TGTGCCATCAGTGATTCTCGGACTAACTATGGCTACACCTTC	CAISDSRTNYGYTF	few	.	TRBJ1-2	TRBV10-3
TGCAGTGCTAAACTCGTATACGAGCAGTACTTC	CSAKLVYEQYF	many	.	TRBJ2-7	TRBV20-1
TGTGCCAGCAGTATAAATCTCAGGACAGGGGATGGCTACACCTTC	CASSINLRTGDGYTF	few	TRBD1	TRBJ1-2	TRBV12-3/TRBV12-4
TGCGCCAGCAGCCAGAGACAGGGAGTCGACAGTTCACCCCTCCACTTT	CASSQRQGVDSSPLHF	few	TRBD1	TRBJ1-6	TRBV4-3
TGTGCCAGCACCCTAGGCAGTAGAGACACCGGGGAGCTGTTTTTT	CASTLGSRDTGELFF	many	.	TRBJ2-2	TRBV27
TGTGCCAGCAGCCTCCTGCCGCGCAATGAGCAGTTCTTC	CASSLLPRNEQFF	.	.	TRBJ2-1	TRBV3-1
.	CASSTSGLAGVGQYF	few	.	TRBJ2-7	TRBV6-5
TGCAGTGCTACCTACGAGAGGAGCCGACTCTTC	CSATYERSRLF	many	.	TRBJ2-1	TRBV20-1
TGTGCCACCAGTGAAGGGGTCTCCTACGAGCAGTACTTC	CATSEGVSYEQYF	few	.	TRBJ2-7	TRBV24-1
TGCTGCGCTAGTTCCGGGACAGGGAGAGGGGGTCAGCCCCAGCATTTT	CCASSGTGRGGQPQHF	.	TRBD1	TRBJ1-5	TRBV20-1
TGTGCCAGCAAGGAGTCCCTTAACTATGGCTACACCTTC	CASKESLNYGYTF	.	.	TRBJ1-2	TRBV6-1
TGTGCCAGCAAACAACCGACAGTCAACGAGCAGTACTTC	CASKQPTVNEQYF	.	.	TRBJ2-7	TRBV6-6
TGCAGTGCTAGAGATAGATCTAGCGGGAGAGGAATGGCCGGGGAGCTGTTTTTT	CSARDRSSGRGMAGELFF	few	TRBD2	TRBJ2-2	TRBV20-1
TGCGCCAGCAGCTTGGACAGGCATGAGCAGTTCTTC	CASSLDRHEQFF	many	.	TRBJ2-1	TRBV5-1
TGTGCCAGCAGCGTAGGAAGGGGAGGTAATTCACCCCTCCACTTT	CASSVGRGGNSPLHF	few	.	TRBJ1-6	TRBV9
TGCGCCAGCAGCTGGCAGGGGGAGGGTCAGCCCCAGCATTTT	CASSWQGEGQPQHF	many	TRBD1	TRBJ1-5	TRBV5-1
TGTGCCAGCAGTTCCGAAGCGGCCTACGAGCAGTACTTC	CASSSEAAYEQYF	.	.	TRBJ2-7	TRBV28
TGTGCCAGCAGTTTGTACGGTCTGAATGAGCAGTTCTTC	CASSLYGLNEQFF	many	.	TRBJ2-1	TRBV12-3/TRBV12-4
TGTGCCAGCAGTTACGGGACAGGGGGCTTTGGCTACACCTTC	CASSYGTGGFGYTF	.	TRBD1	TRBJ1-2	TRBV6-5
TGTGCCAGCAGCCCAACAGGACTCTTTAACACCGGGGAGCTGTTTTTT	CASSPTGLFNTGELFF	few	.	TRBJ2-2	TRBV5-5
TGTGCCGGGGGGGCATCTACACTCTCCTACAATGAGCAGTTCTTC	CAGGASTLSYNEQFF	.	.	TRBJ2-1	TRBV6-1
TGTGCCTGGACCACCGGTATGGGACGACACACAGATACGCAGTATTTT	CAWTTGMGRHTDTQYF	few	.	TRBJ2-3	TRBV30
TGTGCCAGCAGCGTCGCTAGCACAGATACGCAGTATTTT	CASSVASTDTQYF	many	.	TRBJ2-3	TRBV9
TGCGCCAGCGGACGGGGGGCTTCCTACGAGCAGTACTTC	CASGRGASYEQYF	.	.	TRBJ2-7	TRBV5-1